This TCR beta chain was documented in a study of blood T cell repertoires in COVID-19. Turning to the study itself: Material from acute and convalescent COVID-19 was sourced from the United States, Italy and Spain. In each case, the material was cDNA or gDNA derived from T cells, B-cell-depleted T cells, or PBMCs.

The CDR3 runs to 12 residues. Trimming removed 5 bases at V and 6 bases at J, with 11 bases between. Germline-derived CDR1 and CDR2 are SGHTA and FQGNSA. Authors' data handling: Estimated nucleated cell counts came from reference gene primer amplification. Clones were read by immunoSEQ multiplex PCR, and TCRdb kept only the in-frame ones, dropping some. The DNA was the basis for D and trimming; V, J and clone size are from that table. Seen here are some 110,000 clones, just under 85% observed once, and the top ten hold around 7.5%. This sequence originates from a man between 65 and 85 years old with active or convalescent COVID-19. The chain couples TRBV7-2 to TRBJ2-7; a possible D gene is TRBD2 (6 bases). Specimen: peripheral blood. CDR3: CASSRAAGEQYF. The CDR3 nucleotides read TGTGCCAGCAGCCGGGCAGCGGGCGAGCAGTACTTC.